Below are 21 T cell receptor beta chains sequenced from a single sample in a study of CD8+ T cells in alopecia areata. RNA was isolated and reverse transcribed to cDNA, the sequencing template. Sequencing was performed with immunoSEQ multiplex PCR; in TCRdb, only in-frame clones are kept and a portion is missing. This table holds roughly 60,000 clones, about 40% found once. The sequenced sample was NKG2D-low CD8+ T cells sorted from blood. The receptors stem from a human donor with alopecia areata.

The CDR3, as DNA: TGTGCCAGCAGCTTAACCGGGGGCTTTTACACAGATACGCAGTATTTT. This encodes CASSLTGGFYTDTQYF. The rearrangement links TRBV7-3 to TRBJ2-3; D is tentatively TRBD1 or TRBD2 (6 bases each). The V end lost 0 bases, the J end lost 2 bases, and 12 bases lay between the germline ends. Germline lookup yields CDR1 SGHTA and CDR2 FQGTGA. This CDR3 region has 16 residues. The entire variable domain, with the rest obtained from reference TRBV7-3 and TRBJ2-3, is as follows: GAGVSQTPSNKVTEKGKYVELRCDPISGHTALYWYRQSLGQGPEFLIYFQGTGAADDSGLPNDRFFAVRPEGSVSTLKIQRTERGDSAVYLCASSLTGGFYTDTQYFGPGTRLTVL.

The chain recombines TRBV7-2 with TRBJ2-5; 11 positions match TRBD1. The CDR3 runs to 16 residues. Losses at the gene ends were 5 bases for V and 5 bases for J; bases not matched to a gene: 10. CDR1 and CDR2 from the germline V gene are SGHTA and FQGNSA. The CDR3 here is CASSRARTGGGETQYF. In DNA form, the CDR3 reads TGTGCCAGCAGCCGGGCTCGGACAGGGGGCGGGGAGACCCAGTACTTC.

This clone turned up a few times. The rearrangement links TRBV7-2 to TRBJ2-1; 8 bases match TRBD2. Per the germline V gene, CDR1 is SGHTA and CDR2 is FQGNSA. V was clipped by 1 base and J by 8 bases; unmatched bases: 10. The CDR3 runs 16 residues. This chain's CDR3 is CASSLVRRGVGHEQFF. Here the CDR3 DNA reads TGTGCCAGCAGCTTAGTGCGGCGGGGGGTTGGCCATGAGCAGTTCTTC.

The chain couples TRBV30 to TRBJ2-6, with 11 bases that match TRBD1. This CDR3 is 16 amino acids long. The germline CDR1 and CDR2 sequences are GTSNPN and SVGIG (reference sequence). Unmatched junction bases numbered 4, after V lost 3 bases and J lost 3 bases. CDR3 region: CAWRGTGGYGANVLTF. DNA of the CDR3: TGTGCCTGGAGAGGGACAGGGGGTTATGGGGCCAACGTCCTGACTTTC.

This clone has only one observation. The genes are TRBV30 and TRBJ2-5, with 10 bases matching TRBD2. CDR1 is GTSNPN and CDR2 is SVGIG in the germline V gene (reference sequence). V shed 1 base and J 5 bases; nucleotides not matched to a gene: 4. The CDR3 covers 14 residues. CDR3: CAWSGLAGEETQYF. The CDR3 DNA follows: TGTGCCTGGAGTGGGCTAGCGGGAGAGGAGACCCAGTACTTC.

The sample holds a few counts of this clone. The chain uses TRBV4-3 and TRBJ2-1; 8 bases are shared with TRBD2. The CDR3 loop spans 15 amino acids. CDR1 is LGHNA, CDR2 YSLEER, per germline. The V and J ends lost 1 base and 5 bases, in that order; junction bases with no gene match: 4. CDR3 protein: CASSQGTSRNNEQFF. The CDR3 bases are TGCGCCAGCAGCCAAGGGACTAGCAGAAACAATGAGCAGTTCTTC.

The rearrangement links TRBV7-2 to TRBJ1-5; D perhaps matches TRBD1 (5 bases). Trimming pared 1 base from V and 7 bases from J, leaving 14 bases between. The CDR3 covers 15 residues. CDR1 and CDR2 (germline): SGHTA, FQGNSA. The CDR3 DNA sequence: TGTGCCAGCAGCTTAGATCCGGGGGTGGACCAGCCCCAGCATTTT. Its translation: CASSLDPGVDQPQHF.

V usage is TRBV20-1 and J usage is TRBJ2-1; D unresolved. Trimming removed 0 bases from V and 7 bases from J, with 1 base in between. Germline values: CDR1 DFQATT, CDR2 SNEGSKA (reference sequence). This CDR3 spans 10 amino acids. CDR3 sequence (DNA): TGCAGTGCTAGAGAGAATGAGCAGTTCTTC. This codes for CSARENEQFF.

Here the CDR3 DNA reads TGTGCCTGGAGTCAGGAGGGAGGCACTGAAGCTTTCTTT. It translates to CAWSQEGGTEAFF. The chain carries TRBV30 and TRBJ1-1, with unresolved D. This CDR3 comprises 13 residues. Trimming pared 2 bases from V and 4 bases from J, leaving 11 bases between. The germline gives CDR1 GTSNPN, CDR2 SVGIG (reference sequence).

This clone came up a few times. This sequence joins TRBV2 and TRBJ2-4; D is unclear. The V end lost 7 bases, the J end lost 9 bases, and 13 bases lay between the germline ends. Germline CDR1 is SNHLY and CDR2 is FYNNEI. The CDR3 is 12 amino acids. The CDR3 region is CASTSGRSIQYF. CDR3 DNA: TGTGCCAGCACTTCAGGCCGAAGCATTCAGTACTTC.

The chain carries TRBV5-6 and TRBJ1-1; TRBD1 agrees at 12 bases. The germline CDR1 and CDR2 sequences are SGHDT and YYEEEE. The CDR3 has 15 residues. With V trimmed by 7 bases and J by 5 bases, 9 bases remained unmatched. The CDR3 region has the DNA TGTGCCAGCTGCGGGACAGGGGGCGGTCGGACTGAAGCTTTCTTT. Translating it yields CASCGTGGGRTEAFF. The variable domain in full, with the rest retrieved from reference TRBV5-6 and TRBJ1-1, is DAGVTQSPTHLIKTRGQQVTLRCSPKSGHDTVSWYQQALGQGPQFIFQYYEEEERQRGNFPDRFSGHQFPNYSSELNVNALLLGDSALYLCASCGTGGGRTEAFFGQGTRLTVV.

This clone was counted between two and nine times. CDR3 region: CASSRIETPQETQYF. For the CDR3, the DNA is TGTGCCAGCAGCCGGATCGAGACTCCTCAAGAGACCCAGTACTTC. The chain links TRBV28 to TRBJ2-5; D is uncertain. V lost 6 bases and J lost 2, with 16 bases in between. The CDR3 sequence is 15 residues long. Germline V CDR1 and CDR2: MDHEN, SYDVKM. The whole variable domain, remainder taken from reference TRBV28 and TRBJ2-5, is DVKVTQSSRYLVKRTGEKVFLECVQDMDHENMFWYRQDPGLGLRLIYFSYDVKMKEKGDIPEGYSVSREKKERFSLILESASTNQTSMYLCASSRIETPQETQYFGPGTRLLVL.

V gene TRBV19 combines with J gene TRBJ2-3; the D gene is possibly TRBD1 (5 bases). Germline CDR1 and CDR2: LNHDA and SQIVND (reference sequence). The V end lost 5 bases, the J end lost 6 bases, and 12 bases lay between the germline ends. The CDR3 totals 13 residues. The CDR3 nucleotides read TGTGCCAGTAGTCCGTTGCCAGGGGATACGCAGTATTTT. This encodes CASSPLPGDTQYF.

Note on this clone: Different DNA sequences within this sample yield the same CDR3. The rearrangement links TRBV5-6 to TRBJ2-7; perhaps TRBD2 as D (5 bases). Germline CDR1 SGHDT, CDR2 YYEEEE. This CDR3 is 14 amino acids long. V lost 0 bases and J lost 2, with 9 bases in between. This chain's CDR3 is CASSLGGDTYEQYF. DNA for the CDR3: TGTGCCAGCAGCTTGGGGGGAGACACCTACGAGCAGTACTTC. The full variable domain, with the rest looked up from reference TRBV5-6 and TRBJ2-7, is DAGVTQSPTHLIKTRGQQVTLRCSPKSGHDTVSWYQQALGQGPQFIFQYYEEEERQRGNFPDRFSGHQFPNYSSELNVNALLLGDSALYLCASSLGGDTYEQYFGPGTRLTVT.

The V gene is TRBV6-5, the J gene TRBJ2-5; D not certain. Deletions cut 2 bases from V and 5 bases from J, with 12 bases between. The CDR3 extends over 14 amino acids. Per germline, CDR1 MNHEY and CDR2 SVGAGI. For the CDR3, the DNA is TGTGCCAGCAGTTACGGCGAGTCTCGGGAGACCCAGTACTTC. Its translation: CASSYGESRETQYF.

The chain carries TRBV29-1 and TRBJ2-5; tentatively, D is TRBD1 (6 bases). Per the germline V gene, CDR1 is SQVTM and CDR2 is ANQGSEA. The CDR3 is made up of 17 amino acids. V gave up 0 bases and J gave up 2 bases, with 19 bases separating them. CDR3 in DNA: TGCAGCGTTGAAGATGGGTCCCCGGGACAACCGCAAGAGACCCAGTACTTC. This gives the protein CSVEDGSPGQPQETQYF.

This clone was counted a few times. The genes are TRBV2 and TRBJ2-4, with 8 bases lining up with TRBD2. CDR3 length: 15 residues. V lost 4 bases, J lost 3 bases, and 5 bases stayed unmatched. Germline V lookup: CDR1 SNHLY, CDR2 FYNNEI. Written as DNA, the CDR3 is TGTGCCAGCAGTGGCACTAGCGGCCGCAAAAACATTCAGTACTTC. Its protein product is CASSGTSGRKNIQYF.

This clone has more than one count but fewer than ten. The CDR3 reads CAISPPQGPNTNYGYTF. The CDR3 DNA follows: TGTGCCATCAGTCCCCCACAGGGCCCTAACACAAACTATGGCTACACCTTC. This sequence joins TRBV10-3 and TRBJ1-2; maybe TRBD1 (6 bases). V lost 5 bases and J 2 bases, leaving 21 bases between the germline ends. The CDR3 is 17 amino acids. Germline CDR1 ENHRY, CDR2 SYGVKD.

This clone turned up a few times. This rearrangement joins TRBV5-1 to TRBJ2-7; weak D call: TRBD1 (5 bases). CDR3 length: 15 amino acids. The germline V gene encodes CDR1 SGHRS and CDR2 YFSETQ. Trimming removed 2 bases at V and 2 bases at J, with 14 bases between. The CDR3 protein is CASSLMAGPTYEQYF. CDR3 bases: TGCGCCAGCAGCTTAATGGCAGGGCCAACCTACGAGCAGTACTTC.

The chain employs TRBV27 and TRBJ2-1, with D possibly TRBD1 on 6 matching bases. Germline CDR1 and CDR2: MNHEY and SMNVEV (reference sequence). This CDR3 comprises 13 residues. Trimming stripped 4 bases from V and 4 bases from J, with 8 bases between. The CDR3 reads CASSWGPYNEQFF. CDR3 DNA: TGTGCCAGCAGTTGGGGGCCTTACAATGAGCAGTTCTTC.

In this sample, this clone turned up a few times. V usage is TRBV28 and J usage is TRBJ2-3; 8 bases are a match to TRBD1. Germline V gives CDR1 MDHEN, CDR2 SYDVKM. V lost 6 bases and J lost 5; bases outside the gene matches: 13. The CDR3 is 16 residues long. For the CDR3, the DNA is TGTGCCAGCAGCCATGACAGGGGCCCAGGAAGAGATACGCAGTATTTT. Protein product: CASSHDRGPGRDTQYF.